This entry describes one TCR beta chain. This clonotype appeared a few times. Its antigen is not yet known. Per-nucleotide qualities are absent, and no much larger clonotype sits a single base away. Trimming takes 7 bases from V and 3 bases from J, and the germline ends sit 9 bases apart. CDR1 and CDR2 were assigned from the germline V gene as MGHDK and SYGVNS. From cysteine to phenylalanine, the CDR3 is 13 amino acids long. The entry retains the CDR3 DNA only, 39 bases that are in frame from base 1. This specimen comes from a study of T cell repertoires in cytomegalovirus infection (dated 2019 in TCRdb). For the wider study: Donor HLA type was relevant to the analysis, because carriage of CMV infection together with the matching HLA type was indicated by public TCR beta signatures.

General conclusions and limits of the study: Cumulative frequency of public TCR beta family members discriminated carriers of CMV infection plus the relevant HLA type in this cohort and an independent roughly 330-donor cohort. The ex vivo response was dominated by HLA-C-restricted CMV-specific TCR beta clonotypes, which also provided the single most frequent clonotype in two of eight donors.

Sequencing instrument: Illumina HiSeq 1500. TCRdb ran its own pipeline on the public reads, namely fastp trimming at Q25 and MiXCR clone calling, and kept in-frame beta chains. Rows are combined by CDR3 protein, so each entry shows the most common genes and DNA. Counted in this sample were under 800,000 distinct CDR3 sequences; 20% to 25% of them appeared once. The top ten hold under 8.5% of the sample. The clonotype comes from a human donor in good health (CMV status not recorded). Some clones in this sample may be carry-over from other donors' samples. The receptor chain draws on TRBV25-1 and TRBJ1-4; TRBD1 is a weak D gene call, 5 bases matching. Sample: CD8+ T cells from PBMCs. The bases are TGTGCCAGCACAGGGTGGGCTAATGAAAAACTGTTTTTT. This translates into CASTGWANEKLFF.